This TCR beta chain is drawn from a study of T cells after yellow fever vaccination. Study observations and caveats: Bulk-population clonotypes that are abundant could appear as contaminants in FACS-sorted repertoires.

The table lists this clonotype with a few counts. Antigen unknown. CDR1 is DFQATT, CDR2 SNEGSKA, per germline (reference sequence). The V gene end was trimmed by 1 base and the J gene end by 11 bases; junction bases not matched to a gene: 4. The CDR3 is made up of 12 amino acids. By 5'RACE template switching, TCR cDNA was produced, with a universal primer site and UMIs added in the process. Via MiXCR, TCRdb re-called the 5' RACE reads, giving one row per CDR3 protein. Among some 260,000 distinct CDR3 sequences listed, roughly 5% were seen once. The source of this sequence is a man between 18 and 35 years old who received the YFV17D yellow fever vaccine. This sequence joins TRBV20-1 and TRBJ1-1; 10 bases map to TRBD1. The input for sequencing was CD4+ T cells sorted from PBMCs, taken on the day of the yellow fever booster vaccination. CDR3 bases: TGCAGTGCTAGAGTGGACAGGGGGTCTGCTTTCTTT. It is translated as CSARVDRGSAFF.